These 23 T cell receptor beta chains were sequenced from one sample in a study of cytomegalovirus exposure and HLA in healthy donors. TCRdb keeps only in-frame clones here, not all; method: immunoSEQ multiplex PCR. The table records about 220,000 clones, around nine tenths of them present only once. Specimen: PBMCs. These receptors originate from a woman aged 18-35 years in good health and CMV-seronegative.

The chain is built from TRBV7-8 and TRBJ2-7; the match to TRBD1 covers 8 bases. The V segment lost 4 bases and the J segment 0 bases; nucleotides outside the gene matches: 5. Germline loops: CDR1 SGHVS, CDR2 FQNEAQ. The CDR3 loop spans 15 amino acids. This CDR3 reads CASSSGTGYSYEQYF. The DNA for the CDR3 is TGTGCCAGCAGCTCAGGGACAGGTTACTCCTACGAGCAGTACTTC.

V gene TRBV30 combines with J gene TRBJ2-5, with no clear D. CDR3 size: 13 residues. Germline CDR1 GTSNPN, CDR2 SVGIG (reference sequence). V was trimmed by 3 bases and J by 1 base, leaving 9 bases between them. The CDR3 DNA sequence: TGTGCCTGGAGCGCTAGATCCCAAGAGACCCAGTACTTC. This translates into CAWSARSQETQYF.

The gene calls are TRBV28 and TRBJ2-1; 11 nucleotides match TRBD2. The germline gives CDR1 MDHEN, CDR2 SYDVKM. Trimming removed 4 bases from V and 10 bases from J; junction bases left unmatched: 9. The CDR3 runs 15 residues. The CDR3 here is CASSSVLAGVGEQFF. The CDR3 nucleotides are TGTGCCAGCAGTTCAGTACTAGCGGGAGTCGGGGAGCAGTTCTTC.

This chain links TRBV7-2 with TRBJ2-1; D remains unclear. The CDR3 has 14 amino acids. V lost 2 bases and J lost 8, with 13 bases in between. CDR1 and CDR2 from the germline V gene are SGHTA and FQGNSA. This chain's CDR3 is CASSLRWSGDEQFF. CDR3 nucleotide sequence: TGTGCCAGCAGCTTAAGGTGGAGTGGCGATGAGCAGTTCTTC.

This clone has more than one count but fewer than ten. The V gene is TRBV10-2, the J gene TRBJ1-1; D is possibly TRBD1 (6 bases). The CDR3 is 16 residues long. Deletions cut 2 bases from V and 1 base from J, with 14 bases between. Germline-derived CDR1 and CDR2 are WSHSY and SAAADI. CDR3 nucleotides: TGCGCCAGCAGTGAGATCACAGGGATGGGGAACACTGAAGCTTTCTTT. Its translation: CASSEITGMGNTEAFF.

The chain links TRBV19 to TRBJ2-1, with 13 bases fitting TRBD2. This CDR3 has 16 residues. After removal of 5 bases from V and 4 bases from J, the junction contained 5 bases not matched to a gene. Germline V gene sequence: CDR1 LNHDA, CDR2 SQIVND (reference sequence). In nucleotides, the CDR3 is TGTGCCAGTAGTTTACTAGCGGGAGGGCTTTACAATGAGCAGTTCTTC. Translation: CASSLLAGGLYNEQFF. The variable domain in full, completed from reference TRBV19 and TRBJ2-1, reads DGGITQSPKYLFRKEGQNVTLSCEQNLNHDAMYWYRQDPGQGLRLIYYSQIVNDFQKGDIAEGYSVSREKKESFPLTVTSAQKNPTAFYLCASSLLAGGLYNEQFFGPGTRLTVL.

V usage is TRBV5-1 and J usage is TRBJ2-1; the match to TRBD1 covers 8 bases. Trimming cost V 3 bases and J 2 bases; bases outside gene matches: 4. The CDR3 sequence is 15 residues long. CDR1 SGHRS and CDR2 YFSETQ come from the germline V gene. The CDR3 protein is CASSSGQVPYNEQFF. The CDR3, as DNA: TGCGCCAGCAGCTCGGGACAGGTCCCCTACAATGAGCAGTTCTTC. The full variable domain, rest sourced from reference TRBV5-1 and TRBJ2-1, is KAGVTQTPRYLIKTRGQQVTLSCSPISGHRSVSWYQQTPGQGLQFLFEYFSETQRNKGNFPGRFSGRQFSNSRSEMNVSTLELGDSALYLCASSSGQVPYNEQFFGPGTRLTVL.

The rearrangement joins TRBV29-1 to TRBJ1-1, with TRBD1 matching over 8 bases. CDR3 length: 13 residues. In germline, CDR1 is SQVTM, CDR2 ANQGSEA. J gave up 7 bases and V 4 bases, and 8 bases lay outside the gene matches. CDR3 sequence reads: CSVVDRGEGEAFF. The CDR3, as DNA: TGCAGCGTTGTAGACAGGGGAGAGGGTGAAGCTTTCTTT.

The chain has TRBV18 and TRBJ1-4, with D possibly TRBD1 on 6 matching bases. The germline V gene encodes CDR1 KGHSH and CDR2 LQKENI. This CDR3 contains 15 residues. V lost 3 bases and J 6 bases, leaving 14 bases between the germline ends. CDR3 loop: CASSPQGQGYEKLFF. Written as DNA, the CDR3 is TGTGCCAGCTCACCCCAGGGGCAAGGATATGAAAAACTGTTTTTT.

This clone was seen more than once but under ten times. The chain links TRBV2 to TRBJ2-5, with a tentative D call TRBD2 (7 bases). This CDR3 has 13 amino acids. Trimming removed 5 bases at V and 5 bases at J, with 12 bases between. In germline, CDR1 is SNHLY, CDR2 FYNNEI. CDR3 loop: CASSRGAGETQYF. Here the CDR3 DNA reads TGTGCCAGCAGTCGGGGGGCGGGGGAGACCCAGTACTTC. The full variable domain, in which reference TRBV2 and TRBJ2-5 provide the parts outside the CDR3, is EPEVTQTPSHQVTQMGQEVILRCVPISNHLYFYWYRQILGQKVEFLVSFYNNEISEKSEIFDDQFSVERPDGSNFTLKIRSTKLEDSAMYFCASSRGAGETQYFGPGTRLLVL.

The V call is TRBV11-1, the J call TRBJ1-1; D is uncertain. The CDR3 runs to 12 residues. Deletions cut 3 bases from V and 6 bases from J, with 8 bases between. CDR1 and CDR2 from the germline V gene are SGHAT and FQDESV (reference sequence). In DNA form, the CDR3 reads TGTGCCAGCAGCTTTGGCTCAGCTGAAGCTTTCTTT. Translated: CASSFGSAEAFF.

V is TRBV27 and J is TRBJ2-7, with 9 bases fitting TRBD1. CDR3 size: 13 residues. With V trimmed by 6 bases and J by 6 bases, 6 bases remained unmatched. Germline CDR1 and CDR2: MNHEY and SMNVEV (reference sequence). DNA of the CDR3: TGTGCCAGCAGACCTCGGACAGGGGTCGAGCAGTACTTC. Protein: CASRPRTGVEQYF.

The V call is TRBV19, the J call TRBJ2-1, with D possibly being TRBD1 (5 bases). The CDR3 covers 14 residues. Germline V CDR1 and CDR2: LNHDA, SQIVND (reference sequence). Trimming took 3 bases from V and 6 from J, leaving 12 bases between them. DNA of the CDR3: TGTGCCAGTAGTATGGGGCTAGGTCCCAATGAGCAGTTCTTC. It translates to CASSMGLGPNEQFF.

J is TRBJ1-3 and V is TRBV6-1, with D maybe TRBD1 (5 bases). V lost 6 bases and J lost 7, with 16 bases in between. Germline assignment: CDR1 MNHNS and CDR2 SASEGT. CDR3 length: 14 residues. Written as DNA, the CDR3 is TGTGCCAGCAGGGGGGGATTAGCTCGGAACACCATATATTTT. Protein sequence: CASRGGLARNTIYF.

The V and J genes are TRBV19 and TRBJ1-5; 7 positions match TRBD1. Germline-derived CDR1 and CDR2 are LNHDA and SQIVND (reference sequence). CDR3 length: 19 amino acids. The trim removed 3 bases at V and 7 bases at J, leaving 21 bases unmatched. The CDR3 sequence: CASSIGIRGRQGQGQPQHF. The CDR3, as DNA: TGTGCCAGTAGTATTGGTATTCGGGGGAGACAGGGCCAGGGGCAGCCCCAGCATTTT.

This rearrangement joins TRBV5-1 to TRBJ1-1, with 7 bases matching TRBD1. The CDR3 is 15 amino acids. Germline assignment: CDR1 SGHRS and CDR2 YFSETQ. V lost 4 bases and J lost 11; bases outside the gene matches: 17. The CDR3 DNA reads TGCGCCAGCAGCGCTTCCGGGACAGCTGACCTTGGGGCTTTCTTT. This encodes CASSASGTADLGAFF.

The CDR3 region is CASSSGQPYEKLFF. The CDR3 coding sequence is TGTGCCAGCAGCTCCGGACAGCCATATGAAAAACTGTTTTTT. This rearrangement joins TRBV7-9 to TRBJ1-4; D possibly corresponds to TRBD1 (6 bases). V lost 4 bases to trimming and J lost 6 bases, with 12 bases between them. The CDR3 contains 14 residues. Germline CDR1 and CDR2: SEHNR and FQNEAQ (reference sequence).

V gene TRBV18 combines with J gene TRBJ2-6, with 9 bases matching TRBD1. The CDR3 length is 18 residues. CDR1 is KGHSH, CDR2 LQKENI, per germline. J lost 1 base, V lost 3 bases, and 7 bases had no gene match. The CDR3 nucleotides are TGTGCCAGCTCACCGGGACAGGGACGTGGGTCTGGGGCCAACGTCCTGACTTTC. Its translation: CASSPGQGRGSGANVLTF.

The V call is TRBV7-8, the J call TRBJ2-7, with 7 bases matching TRBD1. Looked up from germline, CDR1 is SGHVS and CDR2 is FQNEAQ. The CDR3 has 14 residues. With V trimmed by 6 bases and J by 4 bases, 9 bases remained unmatched. The CDR3 sequence is CASRANRGGYEQYF. The CDR3 DNA sequence: TGTGCCAGCAGGGCAAACAGGGGCGGATACGAGCAGTACTTC.

This chain joins TRBV7-2 and TRBJ2-2, with TRBD2 matching 9 bases. The CDR3 loop spans 16 amino acids. J lost 6 bases, V lost 8 bases, and 13 bases had no gene match. Germline V CDR1 and CDR2: SGHTA, FQGNSA. The DNA of the CDR3 is TGTGCCAGCGGCCGACCTAGAGCGGGAGGACCCGGGGAGCTGTTTTTT. Its protein product is CASGRPRAGGPGELFF.

The CDR3 DNA follows: TGTGCCTGGACGACTGGGTGGGAGGTTAGTTACGAGCAGTACTTC. Translated, it gives CAWTTGWEVSYEQYF. V and J are TRBV30 and TRBJ2-7; TRBD2 might be the D (6 bases). Germline-derived CDR1 and CDR2 are GTSNPN and SVGIG (reference sequence). The ends were cut back, 4 bases at V and 4 bases at J, with 20 bases in the middle. The CDR3 sequence is 15 residues long.

The chain has TRBV15 and TRBJ2-7; 8 bases are a match to TRBD2. Germline V CDR1 and CDR2: LNHNV, YYDKDF (reference sequence). The CDR3 is 14 amino acids. The ends lost 0 bases at V and 3 bases at J; junction bases unmatched: 1. As DNA, the CDR3 is TGTGCCACCAGCAGAGATCGGGGGGGCTACGAGCAGTACTTC. Translating gives CATSRDRGGYEQYF.

J is TRBJ1-4 and V is TRBV2, with 8 bases lining up with TRBD1. This CDR3 region has 13 residues. Germline values: CDR1 SNHLY, CDR2 FYNNEI. V lost 7 bases to trimming and J lost 7 bases; unmatched junction nucleotides: 5. The CDR3: CASTPGQAEKLFF. The CDR3 DNA sequence: TGTGCCAGCACTCCGGGACAGGCTGAAAAACTGTTTTTT.